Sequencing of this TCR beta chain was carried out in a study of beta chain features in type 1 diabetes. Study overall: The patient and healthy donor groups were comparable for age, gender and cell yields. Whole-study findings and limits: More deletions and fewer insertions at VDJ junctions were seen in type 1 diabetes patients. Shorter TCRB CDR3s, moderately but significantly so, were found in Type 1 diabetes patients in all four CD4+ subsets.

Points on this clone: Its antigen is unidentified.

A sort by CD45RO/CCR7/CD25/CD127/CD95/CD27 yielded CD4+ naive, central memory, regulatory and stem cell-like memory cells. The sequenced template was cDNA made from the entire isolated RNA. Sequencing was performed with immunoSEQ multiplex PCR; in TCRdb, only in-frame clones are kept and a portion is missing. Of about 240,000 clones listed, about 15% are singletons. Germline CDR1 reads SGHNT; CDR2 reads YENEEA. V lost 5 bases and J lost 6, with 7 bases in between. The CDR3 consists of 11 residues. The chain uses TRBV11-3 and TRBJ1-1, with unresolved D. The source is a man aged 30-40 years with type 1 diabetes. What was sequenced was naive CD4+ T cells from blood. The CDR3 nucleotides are TGTGCCAGCAGCCTGAGGGCTGAAGCTTTCTTT. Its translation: CASSLRAEAFF.